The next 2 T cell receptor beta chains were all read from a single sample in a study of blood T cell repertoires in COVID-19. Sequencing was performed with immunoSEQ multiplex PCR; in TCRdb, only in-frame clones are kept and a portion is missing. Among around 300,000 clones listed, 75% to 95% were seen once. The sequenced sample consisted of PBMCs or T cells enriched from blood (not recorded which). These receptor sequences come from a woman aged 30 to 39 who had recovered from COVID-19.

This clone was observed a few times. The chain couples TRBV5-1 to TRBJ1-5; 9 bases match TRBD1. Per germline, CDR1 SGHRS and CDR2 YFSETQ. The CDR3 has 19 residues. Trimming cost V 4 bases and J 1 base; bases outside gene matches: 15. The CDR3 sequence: CASSPIPGQGDRSNQPQHF. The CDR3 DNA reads TGCGCCAGCAGCCCTATTCCGGGACAGGGTGATAGGAGCAATCAGCCCCAGCATTTT.

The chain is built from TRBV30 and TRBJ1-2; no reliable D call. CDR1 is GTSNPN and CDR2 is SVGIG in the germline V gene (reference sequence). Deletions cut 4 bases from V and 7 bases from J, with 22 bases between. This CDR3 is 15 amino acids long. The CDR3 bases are TGTGCCTGGAATGTTCCCCAGGAGGGAGCTAGTGGCTACACCTTC. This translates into CAWNVPQEGASGYTF.